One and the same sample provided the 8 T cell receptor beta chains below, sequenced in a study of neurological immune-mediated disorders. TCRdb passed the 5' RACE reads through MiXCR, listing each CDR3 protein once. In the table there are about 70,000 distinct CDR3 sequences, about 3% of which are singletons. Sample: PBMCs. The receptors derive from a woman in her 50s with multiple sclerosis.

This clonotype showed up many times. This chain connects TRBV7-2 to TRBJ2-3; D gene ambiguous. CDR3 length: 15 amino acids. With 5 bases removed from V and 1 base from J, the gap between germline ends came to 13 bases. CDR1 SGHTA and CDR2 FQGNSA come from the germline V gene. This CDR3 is CASSQILPGTDTQYF. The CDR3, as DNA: TGTGCCAGCAGCCAAATTCTACCTGGCACAGATACGCAGTATTTT. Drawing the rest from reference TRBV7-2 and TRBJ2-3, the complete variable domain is GAGVSQSPSNKVTEKGKDVELRCDPISGHTALYWYRQSLGQGLEFLIYFQGNSAPDKSGLPSDRFSAERTGGSVSTLTIQRTQQEDSAVYLCASSQILPGTDTQYFGPGTRLTVL.

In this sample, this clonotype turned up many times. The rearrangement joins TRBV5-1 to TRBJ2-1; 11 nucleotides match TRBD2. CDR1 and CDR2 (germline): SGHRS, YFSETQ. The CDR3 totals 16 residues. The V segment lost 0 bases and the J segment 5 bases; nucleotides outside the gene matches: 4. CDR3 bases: TGCGCCAGCAGCTTGGGGACTAGCGGGCGTGACAATGAGCAGTTCTTC. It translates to CASSLGTSGRDNEQFF.

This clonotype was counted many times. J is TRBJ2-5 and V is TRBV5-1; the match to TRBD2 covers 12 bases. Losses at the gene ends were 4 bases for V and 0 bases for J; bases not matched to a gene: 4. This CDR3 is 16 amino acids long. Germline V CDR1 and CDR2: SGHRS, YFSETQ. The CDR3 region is CASSTGLAGYQETQYF. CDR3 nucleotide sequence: TGCGCCAGCAGCACGGGACTAGCGGGTTACCAAGAGACCCAGTACTTC.

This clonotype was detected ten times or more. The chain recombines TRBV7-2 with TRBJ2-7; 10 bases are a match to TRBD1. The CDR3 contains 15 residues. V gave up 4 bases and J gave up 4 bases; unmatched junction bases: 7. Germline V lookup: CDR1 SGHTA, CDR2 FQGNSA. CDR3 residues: CASSSLGQGVYEQYF. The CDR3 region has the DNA TGTGCCAGCAGCTCATTAGGACAGGGGGTTTACGAGCAGTACTTC.

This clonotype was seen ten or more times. CDR3 in amino acids: CASSWTSTGQPQHF. The DNA of the CDR3 is TGTGCCAGCAGTTGGACCTCTACCGGGCAGCCCCAGCATTTT. The genes are TRBV27 and TRBJ1-5; D unclear. From germline, CDR1 is MNHEY and CDR2 SMNVEV (reference sequence). The CDR3 spans 14 residues. Trimming took off 4 bases at V and 7 bases at J, with 14 bases between the two ends.

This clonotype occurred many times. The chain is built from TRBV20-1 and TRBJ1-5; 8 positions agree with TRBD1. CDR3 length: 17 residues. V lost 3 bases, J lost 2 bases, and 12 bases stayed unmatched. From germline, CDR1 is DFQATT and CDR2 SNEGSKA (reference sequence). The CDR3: CSARIAGQGKGNQPQHF. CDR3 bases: TGCAGTGCTAGGATCGCCGGACAGGGCAAGGGCAATCAGCCCCAGCATTTT.

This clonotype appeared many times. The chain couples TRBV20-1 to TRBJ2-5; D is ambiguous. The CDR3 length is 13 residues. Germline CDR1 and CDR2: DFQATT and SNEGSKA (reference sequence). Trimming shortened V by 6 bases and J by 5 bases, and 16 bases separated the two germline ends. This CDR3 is CSANQLVRETQYF. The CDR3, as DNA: TGCAGTGCCAACCAGCTAGTGCGGGAGACCCAGTACTTC.

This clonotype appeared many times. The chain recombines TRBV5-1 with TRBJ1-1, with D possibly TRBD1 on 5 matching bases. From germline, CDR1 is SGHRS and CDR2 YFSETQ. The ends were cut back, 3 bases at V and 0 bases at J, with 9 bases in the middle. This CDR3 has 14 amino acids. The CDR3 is CASSSGRLNTEAFF. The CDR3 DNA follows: TGCGCCAGCAGCTCGGGACGGCTGAACACTGAAGCTTTCTTT. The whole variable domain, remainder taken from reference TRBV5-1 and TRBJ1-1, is KAGVTQTPRYLIKTRGQQVTLSCSPISGHRSVSWYQQTPGQGLQFLFEYFSETQRNKGNFPGRFSGRQFSNSRSEMNVSTLELGDSALYLCASSSGRLNTEAFFGQGTRLTVV.